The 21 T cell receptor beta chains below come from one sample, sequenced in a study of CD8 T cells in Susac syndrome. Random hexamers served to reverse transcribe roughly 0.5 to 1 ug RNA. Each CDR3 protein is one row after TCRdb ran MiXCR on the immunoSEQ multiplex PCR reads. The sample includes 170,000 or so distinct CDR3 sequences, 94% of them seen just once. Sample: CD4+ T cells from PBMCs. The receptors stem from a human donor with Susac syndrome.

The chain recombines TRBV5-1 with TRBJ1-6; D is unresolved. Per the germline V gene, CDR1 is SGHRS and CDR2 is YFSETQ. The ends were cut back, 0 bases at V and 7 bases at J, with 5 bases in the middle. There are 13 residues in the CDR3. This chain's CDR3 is CASSLDPNSPLHF. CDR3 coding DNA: TGCGCCAGCAGCTTGGACCCGAATTCACCCCTCCACTTT.

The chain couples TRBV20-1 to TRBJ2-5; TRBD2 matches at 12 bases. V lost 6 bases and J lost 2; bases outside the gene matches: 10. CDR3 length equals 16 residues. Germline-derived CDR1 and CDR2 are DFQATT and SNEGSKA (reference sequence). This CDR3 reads CSARPGLAGNQETQYF. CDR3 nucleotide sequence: TGCAGTGCGCGACCCGGACTAGCGGGGAATCAAGAGACCCAGTACTTC.

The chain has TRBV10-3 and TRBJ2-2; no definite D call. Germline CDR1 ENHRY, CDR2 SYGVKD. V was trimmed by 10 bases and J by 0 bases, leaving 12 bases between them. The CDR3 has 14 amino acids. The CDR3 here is CATATQTNTGELFF. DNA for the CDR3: TGTGCCACCGCGACACAAACGAACACCGGGGAGCTGTTTTTT.

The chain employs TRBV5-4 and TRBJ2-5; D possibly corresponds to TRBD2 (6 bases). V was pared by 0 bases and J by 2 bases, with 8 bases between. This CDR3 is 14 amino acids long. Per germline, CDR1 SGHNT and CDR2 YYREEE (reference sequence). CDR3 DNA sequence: TGTGCCAGCAGCTTGGCAGGACTACAAGAGACCCAGTACTTC. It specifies CASSLAGLQETQYF.

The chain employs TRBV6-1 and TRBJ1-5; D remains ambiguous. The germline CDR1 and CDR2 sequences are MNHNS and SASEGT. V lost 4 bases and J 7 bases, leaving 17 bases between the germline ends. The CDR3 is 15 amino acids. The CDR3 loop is CASSVGREVTQPQHF. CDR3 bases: TGTGCCAGCAGTGTTGGACGAGAGGTTACGCAGCCCCAGCATTTT.

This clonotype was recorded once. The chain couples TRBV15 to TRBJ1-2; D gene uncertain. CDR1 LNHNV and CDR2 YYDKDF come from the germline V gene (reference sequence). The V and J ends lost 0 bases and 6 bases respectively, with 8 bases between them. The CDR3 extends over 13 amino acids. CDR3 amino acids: CATSRDPKNGYTF. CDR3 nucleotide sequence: TGTGCCACCAGCAGAGATCCCAAGAATGGCTACACCTTC.

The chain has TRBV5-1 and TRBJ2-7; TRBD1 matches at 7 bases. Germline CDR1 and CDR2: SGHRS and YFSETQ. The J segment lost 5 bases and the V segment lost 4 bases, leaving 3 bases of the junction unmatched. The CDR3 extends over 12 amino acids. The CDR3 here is CASSTDRDEQYF. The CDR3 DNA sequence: TGCGCCAGCAGCACCGACAGGGACGAGCAGTACTTC. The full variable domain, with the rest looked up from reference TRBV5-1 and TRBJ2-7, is KAGVTQTPRYLIKTRGQQVTLSCSPISGHRSVSWYQQTPGQGLQFLFEYFSETQRNKGNFPGRFSGRQFSNSRSEMNVSTLELGDSALYLCASSTDRDEQYFGPGTRLTVT.

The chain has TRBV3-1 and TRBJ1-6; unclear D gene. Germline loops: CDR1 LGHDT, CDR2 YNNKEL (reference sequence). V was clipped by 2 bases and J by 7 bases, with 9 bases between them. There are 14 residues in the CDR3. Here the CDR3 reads CASSQNPQNSPLHF. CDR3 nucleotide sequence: TGTGCCAGCAGCCAAAACCCCCAAAATTCACCCCTCCACTTT.

CDR3 region: CASSLYADQETQYF. The CDR3 DNA follows: TGTGCCAGCAGCTTATATGCAGACCAAGAGACCCAGTACTTC. The genes are TRBV7-6 and TRBJ2-5, with D unclear. The CDR3 runs 14 residues. The germline V gene encodes CDR1 SGHVS and CDR2 FNYEAQ. The ends were cut back, 2 bases at V and 0 bases at J, with 7 bases in the middle.

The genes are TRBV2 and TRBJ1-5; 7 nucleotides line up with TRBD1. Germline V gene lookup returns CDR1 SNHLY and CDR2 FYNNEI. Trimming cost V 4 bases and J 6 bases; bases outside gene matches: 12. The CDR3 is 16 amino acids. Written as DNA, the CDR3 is TGTGCCAGCAGTGGGGATACAGGGGCCCCCGGTCAGCCCCAGCATTTT. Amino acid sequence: CASSGDTGAPGQPQHF.

The CDR3 loop is CASSRIDSPLHF. DNA for the CDR3: TGTGCCAGCAGCAGGATTGATTCACCCCTCCACTTT. The rearrangement uses TRBV12-3 or TRBV12-4 and TRBJ1-6, with unresolved D. V was cut by 6 bases and J by 8 bases, with 8 bases left in between. The CDR3 extends over 12 amino acids.

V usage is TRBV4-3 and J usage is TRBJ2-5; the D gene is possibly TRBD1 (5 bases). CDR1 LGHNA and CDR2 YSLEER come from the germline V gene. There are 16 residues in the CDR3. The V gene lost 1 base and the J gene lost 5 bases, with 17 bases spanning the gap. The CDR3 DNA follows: TGCGCCAGCAGCCAAGCAGCGAATCAGGGTGGGGAGACCCAGTACTTC. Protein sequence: CASSQAANQGGETQYF.

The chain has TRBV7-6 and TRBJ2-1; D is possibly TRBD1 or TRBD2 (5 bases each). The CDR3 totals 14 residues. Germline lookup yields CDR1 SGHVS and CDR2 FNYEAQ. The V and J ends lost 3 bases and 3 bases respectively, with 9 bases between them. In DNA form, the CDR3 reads TGTGCCAGCAGCTTGGGGACCTACTACAATGAGCAGTTCTTC. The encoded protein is CASSLGTYYNEQFF.

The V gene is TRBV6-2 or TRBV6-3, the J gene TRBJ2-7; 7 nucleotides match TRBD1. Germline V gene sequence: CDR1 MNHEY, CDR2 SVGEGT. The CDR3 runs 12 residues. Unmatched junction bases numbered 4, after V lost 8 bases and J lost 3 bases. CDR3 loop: CASGTVFYEQYF. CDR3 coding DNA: TGTGCCAGCGGGACAGTTTTCTACGAGCAGTACTTC.

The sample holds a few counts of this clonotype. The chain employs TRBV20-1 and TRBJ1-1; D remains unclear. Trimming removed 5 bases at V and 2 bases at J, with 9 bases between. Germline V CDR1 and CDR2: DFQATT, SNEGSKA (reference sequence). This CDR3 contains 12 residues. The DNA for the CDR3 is TGCAGTGCTCGCAGTCCTAACACTGAAGCTTTCTTT. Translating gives CSARSPNTEAFF.

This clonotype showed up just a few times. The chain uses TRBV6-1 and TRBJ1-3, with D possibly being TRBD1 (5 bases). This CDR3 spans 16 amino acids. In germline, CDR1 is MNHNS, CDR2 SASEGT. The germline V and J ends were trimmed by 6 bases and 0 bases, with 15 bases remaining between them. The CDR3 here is CASSPTTAVSGNTIYF. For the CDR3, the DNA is TGTGCCAGCAGCCCCACGACAGCCGTCTCTGGAAACACCATATATTTT.

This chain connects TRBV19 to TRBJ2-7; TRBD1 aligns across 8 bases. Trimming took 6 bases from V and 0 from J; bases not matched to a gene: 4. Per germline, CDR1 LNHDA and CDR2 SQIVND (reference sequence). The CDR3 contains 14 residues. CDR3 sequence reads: CASRGDRSSYEQYF. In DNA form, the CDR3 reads TGTGCCAGTAGAGGGGACAGGTCCTCCTACGAGCAGTACTTC.

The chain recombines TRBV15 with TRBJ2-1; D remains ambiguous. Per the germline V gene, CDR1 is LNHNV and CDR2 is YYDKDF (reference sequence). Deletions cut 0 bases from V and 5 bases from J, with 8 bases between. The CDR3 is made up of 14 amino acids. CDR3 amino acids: CATSRDTGNNEQFF. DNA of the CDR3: TGTGCCACCAGCAGAGATACTGGGAACAATGAGCAGTTCTTC.

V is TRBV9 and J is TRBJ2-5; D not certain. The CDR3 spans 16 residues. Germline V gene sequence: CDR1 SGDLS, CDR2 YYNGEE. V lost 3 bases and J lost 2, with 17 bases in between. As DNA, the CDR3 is TGTGCCAGCAGCGCTCGGACCGGGCTGGGGCAAGAGACCCAGTACTTC. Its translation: CASSARTGLGQETQYF.

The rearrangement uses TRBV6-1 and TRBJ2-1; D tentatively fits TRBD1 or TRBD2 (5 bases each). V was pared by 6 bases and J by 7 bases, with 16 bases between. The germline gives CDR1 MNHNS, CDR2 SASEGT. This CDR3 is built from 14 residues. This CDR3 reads CASSHGAALNEQFF. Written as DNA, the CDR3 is TGTGCCAGCAGCCACGGGGCAGCCTTGAATGAGCAGTTCTTC.

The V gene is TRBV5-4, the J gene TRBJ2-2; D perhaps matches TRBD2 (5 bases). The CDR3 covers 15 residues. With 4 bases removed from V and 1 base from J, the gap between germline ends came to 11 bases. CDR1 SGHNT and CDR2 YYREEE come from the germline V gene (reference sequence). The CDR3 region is CASSRGGGNTGELFF. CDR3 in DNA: TGTGCCAGCAGCCGAGGAGGTGGGAACACCGGGGAGCTGTTTTTT.